This T cell receptor beta chain was recovered during a study of T cell repertoires in cytomegalovirus infection (dated 2019 in TCRdb). Study-level background: Peptide stimulations targeted recently identified HLA-C-restricted CMV epitopes, whose presentation resists viral immunomodulation, together with well-studied HLA-B-restricted epitopes. Donor HLA type was relevant to the analysis, because carriage of CMV infection together with the matching HLA type was indicated by public TCR beta signatures.

The study at large found these results: In the ex vivo response, HLA-C-restricted CMV-specific TCR beta clonotypes were dominant, and in two of eight donors the single most frequent clonotype came from this HLA-C-restricted group. In both this cohort and an independent approximately 370-donor cohort, the cumulative frequency of public TCR beta family members distinguished carriers of CMV infection plus the relevant HLA type.

Details on this clonotype: It lacks a known antigen. No much larger clonotype is one base removed from it; base qualities were not supplied.

Interpreted using the paper, the treatment or condition label stands for: in vitro stimulation with specific CMV peptide epitopes to enrich CMV-specific T cells. The listed sequencing device is Illumina HiSeq 1500. TCRdb reran the public reads through fastp at Q25 and MiXCR, keeping productive beta chains. Rows merge per CDR3 protein into single entries with the most common DNA and genes. For this sample the table gives about 830,000 distinct CDR3 sequences, of which approximately 32% were detected only once. The ten largest clones take up 9.5% to 15% of the sample. From its cysteine to its phenylalanine, the CDR3 spans 14 amino acids. Only CDR3 DNA is held: 42 bases, read in frame from base 1. At the junction V is shortened by 5 bases and J by 8 bases; bases outside the gene matches: 6. Via the germline V gene, CDR1 is MNHEY and CDR2 SVGAGI.

The sequence came from a human donor in good health (CMV status not recorded). Some clones in this sample may be carry-over from other donors' samples. Sequencing was performed on cultured CD8+ T cells from PBMCs, taken from culture after CMV antigen stimulation. Recombination linked TRBV6-5 to TRBJ1-6; TRBD1 aligns with 7 central bases. Here is the DNA: TGTGCCAGCAGTCCCACAGGGGCGGATTCACCCCTCCACTTT. This codes for CASSPTGADSPLHF.